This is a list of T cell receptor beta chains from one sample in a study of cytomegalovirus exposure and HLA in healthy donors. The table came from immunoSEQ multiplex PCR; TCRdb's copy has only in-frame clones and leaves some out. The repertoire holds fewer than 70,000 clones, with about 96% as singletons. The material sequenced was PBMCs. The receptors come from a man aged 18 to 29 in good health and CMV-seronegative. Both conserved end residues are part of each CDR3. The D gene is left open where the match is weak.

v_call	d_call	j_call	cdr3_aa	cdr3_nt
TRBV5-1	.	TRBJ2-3	CASSPGLGGPTSTDTQYF	TGCGCCAGCAGCCCCGGACTAGGGGGGCCAACTAGCACAGATACGCAGTATTTT
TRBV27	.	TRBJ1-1	CASSLLSGEAFF	TGTGCCAGCAGTTTATTGTCCGGGGAAGCTTTCTTT
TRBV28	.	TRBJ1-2	CASSQVYGYTF	TGTGCCAGCAGCCAGGTATATGGCTACACCTTC
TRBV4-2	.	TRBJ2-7	CASSPEAGPLEQYF	TGTGCCAGCAGCCCGGAGGCGGGGCCCCTCGAGCAGTACTTC
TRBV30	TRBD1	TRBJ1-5	CAWSSGQGNQPQHF	TGTGCCTGGTCGTCCGGACAGGGGAATCAGCCCCAGCATTTT
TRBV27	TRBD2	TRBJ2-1	CASRGLAGINNEQFF	TGTGCCAGCAGAGGACTAGCGGGAATCAACAATGAGCAGTTCTTC
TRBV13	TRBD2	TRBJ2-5	CASSGVAGEIQETQYF	TGTGCCAGCAGCGGAGTAGCGGGAGAGATCCAAGAGACCCAGTACTTC
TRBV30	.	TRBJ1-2	CAWSPPNRENYGYTF	TGTGCCTGGAGCCCGCCCAACAGGGAGAACTATGGCTACACCTTC
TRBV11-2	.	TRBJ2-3	CASSLVRTNTDTQYF	TGTGCCAGCAGCTTAGTTCGGACTAACACAGATACGCAGTATTTT
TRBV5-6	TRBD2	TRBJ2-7	CASSRSTSGISYEQYF	TGTGCCAGCAGCCGATCGACTAGCGGGATTTCATACGAGCAGTACTTC
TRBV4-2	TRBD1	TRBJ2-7	CASSQGAGTGGAEQYF	TGTGCCAGCAGCCAAGGGGCCGGGACAGGGGGGGCCGAGCAGTACTTC